These T cell receptor beta chains were read from a single sample in a study of CD8+ T cells in alopecia areata. Produced via immunoSEQ multiplex PCR; TCRdb's table is partial and in-frame only. The sample has roughly 150,000 clones, around 47% seen once. Sequences were obtained from CD4+ T cells sorted from blood. The source is a human donor with alopecia areata. CDR3s include the opening cysteine and the closing phenylalanine or tryptophan. The D gene is left open where the match is weak. Not all rows give a size; the values are once, few, many and, for expanded clones, a class.

size: .; J: TRBJ2-2; V: TRBV7-2; D: TRBD2; CDR3: CASSPGTSTGELFF; DNA: TGTGCCAGCAGCCCAGGGACTAGCACCGGGGAGCTGTTTTTT
size: .; J: TRBJ2-6; V: TRBV6-5; D: .; CDR3: CASSYLLITRVLTF; DNA: TGTGCCAGCAGTTACCTCCTAATAACACGCGTCCTGACTTTC
size: .; J: TRBJ2-3; V: TRBV4-2; D: TRBD2; CDR3: CASSQEGLAGTDTQYF; DNA: TGTGCCAGCAGCCAAGAGGGACTAGCGGGGACAGATACGCAGTATTTT
size: .; J: TRBJ1-5; V: TRBV7-2; D: .; CDR3: CASSLALGYQPQHF; DNA: TGTGCCAGCAGCTTAGCGTTGGGGTATCAGCCCCAGCATTTT
size: .; J: TRBJ2-7; V: TRBV7-9; D: .; CDR3: CASSTLYEQYF; DNA: TGTGCCAGCAGCACCCTCTACGAGCAGTACTTC
size: .; J: TRBJ2-1; V: TRBV30; D: .; CDR3: CAWSPQGNEQFF; DNA: TGTGCCTGGAGCCCACAGGGCAATGAGCAGTTCTTC
size: .; J: TRBJ2-1; V: TRBV2; D: .; CDR3: CASARGRGFGKSSYNEQFF; DNA: TGTGCCAGCGCCCGGGGACGAGGGTTTGGGAAGAGCTCCTACAATGAGCAGTTCTTC
size: few; J: TRBJ1-1; V: TRBV10-3; D: .; CDR3: CAIRKGESTEAFF; DNA: TGTGCCATCAGAAAGGGGGAGAGTACTGAAGCTTTCTTT
size: .; J: TRBJ2-7; V: TRBV7-3; D: .; CDR3: CASSLTNSYEQYF; DNA: TGTGCCAGCAGCCTCACTAACTCCTACGAGCAGTACTTC
size: .; J: TRBJ2-5; V: TRBV7-9; D: TRBD1; CDR3: CASSTNRGRETQYF; DNA: TGTGCCAGCAGCACCAACAGGGGGCGGGAGACCCAGTACTTC
size: .; J: TRBJ2-6; V: TRBV4-2; D: TRBD1; CDR3: CASSQTGQGRFGANVLTF; DNA: TGTGCCAGCAGCCAAACGGGACAGGGCCGTTTCGGGGCCAACGTCCTGACTTTC
size: .; J: TRBJ2-7; V: TRBV27; D: .; CDR3: CASSLTPHARLGYEQYF; DNA: TGTGCCAGCAGCCTCACCCCCCACGCACGACTAGGCTACGAGCAGTACTTC